The 19 T cell receptor beta chains listed next were all sequenced from one sample in a study of T cell responses to AZD1222 COVID-19 vaccine (dated by TCRdb to the early 2020s). The meaning of the sample's time point label: about 28 days (+/-7) after the second vaccine dose. The library came from the immunoSEQ multiplex PCR assay. The table was pulled from immuneACCESS by TCRdb, which kept in-frame rearrangements only. Such tables lose some clones; where checked, under half of the loss comes from unresolved V genes, and the rest has no known cause. This sample lists 90,000 to 120,000 clones; 87% were detected once. The ten largest account for 2% to 3% of the sample. This material consisted of peripheral blood, taken 28 days after the second AZD1222 dose. The receptors derive from an adult who received the AZD1222 COVID-19 vaccine.

The J gene is TRBJ2-2, the V gene TRBV9, with D possibly being TRBD2 (6 bases). Germline loops: CDR1 SGDLS, CDR2 YYNGEE. The CDR3 contains 16 residues. V was shortened by 2 bases and J by 4 bases, with 15 bases between the two germline ends. The CDR3 is CASSVRGNPGTGELFF. CDR3 sequence (DNA): TGTGCCAGCAGCGTCCGCGGGAACCCCGGCACCGGGGAGCTGTTTTTT.

The genes are TRBV27 and TRBJ2-1, with no clear D. The germline V and J ends were trimmed by 8 bases and 10 bases, with 12 bases remaining between them. Germline V CDR1 and CDR2: MNHEY, SMNVEV (reference sequence). The CDR3 extends over 11 amino acids. The CDR3 reads CASASLEEQFF. CDR3 bases: TGTGCCAGCGCATCGCTGGAGGAGCAGTTCTTC.

This sequence joins TRBV7-3 and TRBJ2-3, with D unclear. Germline CDR1 and CDR2: SGHTA and FQGTGA. The CDR3 spans 14 residues. Between the trimmed V and J ends, which lost 2 bases and 2 bases, there was a span of 8 bases. Written as DNA, the CDR3 is TGTGCCAGCAGCTTATACGATCTCACAGATACGCAGTATTTT. Protein product: CASSLYDLTDTQYF.

This chain uses TRBV5-1 with TRBJ2-5; D tentatively reads TRBD1 or TRBD2 (5 bases each). Germline-derived CDR1 and CDR2 are SGHRS and YFSETQ. Trimming stripped 0 bases from V and 5 bases from J, with 11 bases between. CDR3 length equals 14 residues. The CDR3 DNA is TGCGCCAGCAGCTTGGGGGGCTCTAGCGAGACCCAGTACTTC. Protein product: CASSLGGSSETQYF. Together with reference TRBV5-1 and TRBJ2-5, the CDR3 gives the full variable domain: KAGVTQTPRYLIKTRGQQVTLSCSPISGHRSVSWYQQTPGQGLQFLFEYFSETQRNKGNFPGRFSGRQFSNSRSEMNVSTLELGDSALYLCASSLGGSSETQYFGPGTRLLVL.

V and J are TRBV4-3 and TRBJ2-7; 9 bases line up with TRBD2. Trimming removed 0 bases from V and 2 bases from J; junction bases left unmatched: 5. CDR1 is LGHNA, CDR2 YSLEER, per germline. The CDR3 length is 16 residues. In DNA, the CDR3 is TGCGCCAGCAGCCAAGATTTGGGCGGGAGGGCCTACGAGCAGTACTTC. The encoded protein is CASSQDLGGRAYEQYF.

The CDR3 DNA sequence: TGTGCCAGCAGTTTTCGAATCGTGAGGGGTTTTAACTACGAGCAGTACTTC. This codes for CASSFRIVRGFNYEQYF. V is TRBV27 and J is TRBJ2-7; D could derive from TRBD1 or TRBD2 (5 bases each). The V end was cut by 3 bases, the J end by 3 bases, with 21 bases between. Germline lookup yields CDR1 MNHEY and CDR2 SMNVEV (reference sequence). This CDR3 comprises 17 residues.

V is TRBV5-1 and J is TRBJ1-1; perhaps TRBD1 as D (5 bases). Between the trimmed V and J ends, which lost 2 bases and 4 bases, there was a span of 12 bases. The CDR3 totals 14 residues. The V gene's germline CDR1 is SGHRS and CDR2 YFSETQ. This CDR3 is CASSFGTGGTEAFF. The CDR3 DNA reads as TGCGCCAGCAGCTTTGGGACCGGAGGCACTGAAGCTTTCTTT.

The chain is built from TRBV2 and TRBJ1-5; D remains unclear. The germline V gene encodes CDR1 SNHLY and CDR2 FYNNEI. The V and J ends lost 7 bases and 4 bases respectively, with 8 bases between them. The CDR3 has 12 amino acids. CDR3 protein: CASNPENQPQHF. CDR3 nucleotides: TGTGCCAGCAACCCGGAAAATCAGCCCCAGCATTTT.

By share, this clone ranks as medium-sized. CDR3 coding DNA: TGTGCCAGCAGTTACTCGTATCAGGCGAACACTGAAGCTTTCTTT. Its protein is CASSYSYQANTEAFF. This chain connects TRBV6-2 or TRBV6-3 to TRBJ1-1; D call uncertain. This CDR3 contains 15 residues. Germline CDR1 reads MNHEY; CDR2 reads SVGEGT. V was shortened by 0 bases and J by 1 base, with 9 bases between the two germline ends.

The V call is TRBV7-8, the J call TRBJ1-2; the D is unclear. Trimming shortened V by 2 bases and J by 2 bases, and 9 bases separated the two germline ends. The CDR3 runs to 14 residues. Germline lookup yields CDR1 SGHVS and CDR2 FQNEAQ. In nucleotides, the CDR3 is TGTGCCAGCAGCTTAATTGGGCAGAACTATGGCTACACCTTC. Amino acid sequence: CASSLIGQNYGYTF. Filled out from reference TRBV7-8 and TRBJ1-2, the complete variable domain reads GAGVSQSPRYKVAKRGQDVALRCDPISGHVSLFWYQQALGQGPEFLTYFQNEAQLDKSGLPSDRFFAERPEGSVSTLKIQRTQQEDSAVYLCASSLIGQNYGYTFGSGTRLTVV.

V is TRBV11-3 and J is TRBJ2-3; a weak D match, TRBD1 (5 bases). The V gene's germline CDR1 is SGHNT and CDR2 YENEEA. The CDR3 has 14 residues. V was shortened by 2 bases and J by 2 bases, with 8 bases between the two germline ends. CDR3 nucleotides: TGTGCCAGCAGCTTAAGGGGAATCACAGATACGCAGTATTTT. It is translated as CASSLRGITDTQYF.

The rearrangement joins TRBV11-3 to TRBJ2-2; no clear D gene. Germline CDR1 SGHNT, CDR2 YENEEA. This CDR3 has 13 amino acids. Between the trimmed V and J ends, which lost 5 bases and 5 bases, there was a span of 9 bases. The CDR3 spells CASSPMGTGELFF. CDR3 sequence (DNA): TGTGCCAGCAGCCCCATGGGGACCGGGGAGCTGTTTTTT.

The genes are TRBV9 and TRBJ1-3; 7 bases map to TRBD1. The CDR3 has 15 residues. V trimming: 4 bases; J trimming: 0 bases; junction bases outside the gene matches: 4. In germline, CDR1 is SGDLS, CDR2 YYNGEE. CDR3 region: CASSLQGSSGNTIYF. CDR3 DNA sequence: TGTGCCAGCAGCCTACAGGGGAGCTCTGGAAACACCATATATTTT.

The chain recombines TRBV28 with TRBJ1-1; D unclear. This CDR3 is built from 14 residues. In germline, CDR1 is MDHEN, CDR2 SYDVKM. The V and J ends lost 6 bases and 5 bases respectively, with 16 bases between them. This CDR3 is CASRAPGVRTEAFF. The CDR3 nucleotides are TGTGCCAGCAGGGCCCCCGGGGTTAGGACTGAAGCTTTCTTT.

The V gene is TRBV19, the J gene TRBJ1-1; 7 bases fit TRBD1. Germline CDR1 and CDR2: LNHDA and SQIVND (reference sequence). This CDR3 is built from 14 residues. With 3 bases clipped from V and 4 bases from J, the junction kept 5 bases outside the gene matches. CDR3 in amino acids: CASSIRNRGTEAFF. The CDR3 bases are TGTGCCAGTAGTATTCGGAACAGGGGCACTGAAGCTTTCTTT.

The chain employs TRBV7-2 and TRBJ2-7; 10 nucleotides align to TRBD1. V shed 5 bases and J 0 bases; nucleotides not matched to a gene: 4. The germline V gene has CDR1 SGHTA and CDR2 FQGNSA. The CDR3 runs to 15 residues. The CDR3, as DNA: TGTGCCAGCAGCCCGGGACAGGGGAGCTCCTACGAGCAGTACTTC. Amino acids: CASSPGQGSSYEQYF.

The chain combines TRBV9 with TRBJ1-2, with 9 bases identical to TRBD1. This CDR3 region has 16 residues. Trimming removed 0 bases from V and 2 bases from J; junction bases left unmatched: 5. Germline-derived CDR1 and CDR2 are SGDLS and YYNGEE. CDR3 loop: CASSVGGGTGNYGYTF. The CDR3 bases are TGTGCCAGCAGCGTAGGAGGTGGGACAGGGAACTATGGCTACACCTTC.

J is TRBJ1-3 and V is TRBV28, with D unclear. Trimming shortened V by 3 bases and J by 1 base, and 10 bases separated the two germline ends. Germline V gene sequence: CDR1 MDHEN, CDR2 SYDVKM. CDR3 length: 15 residues. CDR3 protein: CASSFGSRSGNTIYF. CDR3 in DNA: TGTGCCAGCAGTTTTGGGAGTAGGTCTGGAAACACCATATATTTT.

The chain links TRBV9 to TRBJ1-3; D gene unclear. The CDR3 sequence is 13 residues long. Germline lookup yields CDR1 SGDLS and CDR2 YYNGEE. The V end lost 3 bases, the J end lost 3 bases, and 7 bases lay between the germline ends. CDR3 protein: CASSASHGNTIYF. As DNA, the CDR3 is TGTGCCAGCAGCGCCTCCCATGGAAACACCATATATTTT.